Listed below are T cell receptor beta chains from one sample, sequenced in a study of beta chain features in type 1 diabetes. TCRdb's table, derived via immunoSEQ multiplex PCR, lists solely in-frame clones and lacks some. The table lists 200,000 to 250,000 clones, approximately 14% of them singletons, with about 0.02% in the top ten. The sequenced sample consisted of naive CD4+ T cells from blood. Every receptor here comes from a man aged 25-45 years with type 1 diabetes. Each CDR3 is given with its conserved first and last residue. A D gene is named only where the DNA matches it firmly. Rows may omit the clone size; those that give it use once, few, many or a size class.

cdr3_length: 16
clone_size: -
d_call: -
j_call: TRBJ2-1
v_call: TRBV5-1
cdr3_aa: CASSEVAGLSYNEQFF
cdr3_nt: TGCGCCAGCAGTGAAGTCGCGGGCCTTTCCTACAATGAGCAGTTCTTC

cdr3_length: 13
clone_size: -
d_call: -
j_call: TRBJ1-2
v_call: TRBV7-9
cdr3_aa: CASSLRKSYGYTF
cdr3_nt: TGTGCCAGCAGCTTAAGAAAGAGCTATGGCTACACCTTC

cdr3_length: 18
clone_size: few
d_call: -
j_call: TRBJ2-6
v_call: TRBV9
cdr3_aa: CASSGFPAGHSGANVLTF
cdr3_nt: TGTGCCAGCAGCGGATTCCCGGCAGGGCACTCTGGGGCCAACGTCCTGACTTTC

cdr3_length: 16
clone_size: few
d_call: -
j_call: TRBJ1-1
v_call: TRBV25-1
cdr3_aa: CASSEYETGMNTEAFF
cdr3_nt: TGTGCCAGCAGTGAATATGAAACGGGGATGAACACTGAAGCTTTCTTT

cdr3_length: 12
clone_size: few
d_call: -
j_call: TRBJ2-2
v_call: TRBV4-2
cdr3_aa: CASSDEGRGLFF
cdr3_nt: TGTGCCAGCAGCGACGAGGGCAGGGGGCTGTTTTTT

cdr3_length: 13
clone_size: few
d_call: -
j_call: TRBJ1-1
v_call: TRBV30
cdr3_aa: CAWSRQGNTEAFF
cdr3_nt: TGTGCCTGGAGTCGTCAGGGGAACACTGAAGCTTTCTTT

cdr3_length: 14
clone_size: -
d_call: TRBD1
j_call: TRBJ1-5
v_call: TRBV18
cdr3_aa: CASSRTGDEQPQHF
cdr3_nt: TGTGCCAGCTCACGGACAGGGGACGAGCAGCCCCAGCATTTT

cdr3_length: 16
clone_size: few
d_call: TRBD2
j_call: TRBJ2-1
v_call: TRBV5-1
cdr3_aa: CASSLVSGSSYNEQFF
cdr3_nt: TGCGCCAGCAGCTTGGTTAGCGGGAGTTCCTACAATGAGCAGTTCTTC

cdr3_length: 15
clone_size: -
d_call: -
j_call: TRBJ2-1
v_call: TRBV7-9
cdr3_aa: CASSLEGVSYNEQFF
cdr3_nt: TGTGCCAGCAGCTTAGAGGGGGTCTCCTACAATGAGCAGTTCTTC

cdr3_length: 13
clone_size: few
d_call: -
j_call: TRBJ2-3
v_call: TRBV4-2
cdr3_aa: CATKQGGTDTQYF
cdr3_nt: TGTGCCACCAAGCAGGGCGGCACAGATACGCAGTATTTT

cdr3_length: 15
clone_size: -
d_call: -
j_call: TRBJ2-1
v_call: TRBV9
cdr3_aa: CASSVGGRWDNEQFF
cdr3_nt: TGTGCCAGCAGCGTTGGGGGGAGGTGGGACAATGAGCAGTTCTTC

cdr3_length: 12
clone_size: few
d_call: -
j_call: TRBJ1-1
v_call: TRBV29-1
cdr3_aa: CSVLGGSTEAFF
cdr3_nt: TGCAGCGTCTTGGGGGGGAGCACTGAAGCTTTCTTT

cdr3_length: 15
clone_size: -
d_call: -
j_call: TRBJ1-5
v_call: TRBV21-1
cdr3_aa: CASSKTADSNQPQHF
cdr3_nt: TGTGCCAGCAGCAAAACAGCAGATAGCAATCAGCCCCAGCATTTT

cdr3_length: 11
clone_size: few
d_call: -
j_call: TRBJ1-1
v_call: TRBV10-3
cdr3_aa: CAISPGEEAFF
cdr3_nt: TGTGCCATCAGCCCGGGGGAGGAAGCTTTCTTT

cdr3_length: 16
clone_size: few
d_call: TRBD2
j_call: TRBJ2-3
v_call: TRBV25-1
cdr3_aa: CASRERLAGGTDTQYF
cdr3_nt: TGTGCCAGCAGAGAGAGACTAGCGGGGGGCACAGATACGCAGTATTTT

cdr3_length: 13
clone_size: -
d_call: TRBD1
j_call: TRBJ2-3
v_call: TRBV18
cdr3_aa: CASHGQGGDTQYF
cdr3_nt: TGTGCCAGCCACGGACAGGGAGGAGATACGCAGTATTTT

cdr3_length: 14
clone_size: few
d_call: TRBD2
j_call: TRBJ2-2
v_call: TRBV11-2
cdr3_aa: CASSLDRGAGELFF
cdr3_nt: TGTGCCAGCAGCTTAGATCGGGGGGCCGGGGAGCTGTTTTTT

cdr3_length: 14
clone_size: -
d_call: TRBD2
j_call: TRBJ2-1
v_call: TRBV6-5
cdr3_aa: CASSGRVGHNEQFF
cdr3_nt: TGTGCCAGCAGTGGGAGGGTGGGACACAATGAGCAGTTCTTC

cdr3_length: 14
clone_size: -
d_call: TRBD1
j_call: TRBJ1-2
v_call: TRBV5-4
cdr3_aa: CASRGQGGGYGYTF
cdr3_nt: TGTGCCAGCAGAGGACAGGGGGGAGGTTATGGCTACACCTTC

cdr3_length: 15
clone_size: -
d_call: -
j_call: TRBJ1-4
v_call: TRBV4-2
cdr3_aa: CASSRTRQENEKLFF
cdr3_nt: TGTGCCAGCAGCCGAACGAGACAGGAGAATGAAAAACTGTTTTTT

cdr3_length: 14
clone_size: few
d_call: -
j_call: TRBJ1-1
v_call: TRBV2
cdr3_aa: CASSGKQGITEAFF
cdr3_nt: TGTGCCAGCAGTGGTAAGCAGGGGATCACTGAAGCTTTCTTT

cdr3_length: 13
clone_size: -
d_call: -
j_call: TRBJ2-1
v_call: TRBV6-1
cdr3_aa: CASSEGFRDEQFF
cdr3_nt: TGTGCCAGCAGTGAAGGCTTTCGAGATGAGCAGTTCTTC

cdr3_length: 15
clone_size: -
d_call: -
j_call: TRBJ2-1
v_call: TRBV9
cdr3_aa: CASTRGGAPYNEQFF
cdr3_nt: TGTGCCAGCACCCGAGGGGGAGCCCCCTACAATGAGCAGTTCTTC

cdr3_length: 12
clone_size: few
d_call: TRBD1
j_call: TRBJ1-2
v_call: TRBV30
cdr3_aa: CACQNRGLGYTF
cdr3_nt: TGTGCCTGCCAAAACAGGGGGCTTGGCTACACCTTC

cdr3_length: 15
clone_size: once
d_call: TRBD1
j_call: TRBJ1-6
v_call: TRBV10-3
cdr3_aa: CAISGAGTANSPLHF
cdr3_nt: TGTGCCATCAGTGGGGCCGGGACAGCCAATTCACCCCTCCACTTT

cdr3_length: 11
clone_size: -
d_call: -
j_call: TRBJ1-1
v_call: TRBV11-2
cdr3_aa: CASSLATEAFF
cdr3_nt: TGTGCCAGCAGCTTAGCGACTGAAGCTTTCTTT

cdr3_length: 14
clone_size: few
d_call: -
j_call: TRBJ2-5
v_call: TRBV9
cdr3_aa: CASSQGPGEETQYF
cdr3_nt: TGTGCCAGCAGCCAAGGGCCGGGGGAGGAGACCCAGTACTTC

cdr3_length: 15
clone_size: -
d_call: TRBD1
j_call: TRBJ2-3
v_call: TRBV10-3
cdr3_aa: CAITQGAGVTDTQYF
cdr3_nt: TGTGCCATCACCCAGGGGGCAGGGGTCACAGATACGCAGTATTTT

cdr3_length: 15
clone_size: few
d_call: -
j_call: TRBJ2-1
v_call: TRBV4-2
cdr3_aa: CASSQTYTGNNEQFF
cdr3_nt: TGTGCCAGCAGCCAAACCTACACAGGGAACAATGAGCAGTTCTTC

cdr3_length: 14
clone_size: -
d_call: -
j_call: TRBJ1-2
v_call: TRBV10-3
cdr3_aa: CAIRTSGGNYGYTF
cdr3_nt: TGTGCCATCAGGACCTCGGGGGGAAACTATGGCTACACCTTC

cdr3_length: 17
clone_size: -
d_call: TRBD1
j_call: TRBJ1-4
v_call: TRBV19
cdr3_aa: CASSRDPTGGSNEKLFF
cdr3_nt: TGTGCCAGTAGCCGCGACCCCACAGGGGGGTCTAATGAAAAACTGTTTTTT

cdr3_length: 13
clone_size: -
d_call: -
j_call: TRBJ1-1
v_call: TRBV30
cdr3_aa: CAWSAGMNTEAFF
cdr3_nt: TGTGCCTGGAGTGCAGGGATGAACACTGAAGCTTTCTTT

cdr3_length: 14
clone_size: -
d_call: TRBD1
j_call: TRBJ1-1
v_call: TRBV2
cdr3_aa: CASRHRGRGTEAFF
cdr3_nt: TGTGCCAGCAGACACAGGGGGCGAGGCACTGAAGCTTTCTTT

cdr3_length: 13
clone_size: few
d_call: TRBD2
j_call: TRBJ2-1
v_call: TRBV5-4
cdr3_aa: CASTRTSANEQFF
cdr3_nt: TGTGCCAGCACCCGGACTAGCGCAAATGAGCAGTTCTTC

cdr3_length: 14
clone_size: -
d_call: -
j_call: TRBJ2-7
v_call: TRBV12-5
cdr3_aa: CASGPDWLNHEQYF
cdr3_nt: TGTGCTAGTGGTCCGGACTGGTTAAACCACGAGCAGTACTTC

cdr3_length: 14
clone_size: few
d_call: -
j_call: TRBJ1-5
v_call: TRBV27
cdr3_aa: CASSPSRTFGSQHF
cdr3_nt: TGTGCCAGCAGTCCCTCTCGGACTTTTGGGTCCCAGCATTTT

cdr3_length: 14
clone_size: few
d_call: -
j_call: TRBJ1-5
v_call: TRBV6-6
cdr3_aa: CASSNNGEDQPQHF
cdr3_nt: TGTGCCAGCAGCAACAACGGGGAAGATCAGCCCCAGCATTTT

cdr3_length: 14
clone_size: -
d_call: -
j_call: TRBJ1-2
v_call: TRBV7-2
cdr3_aa: CASSRRVLNHGYTF
cdr3_nt: TGTGCCAGCAGCCGCAGGGTACTCAACCATGGCTACACCTTC

cdr3_length: 14
clone_size: -
d_call: -
j_call: TRBJ1-5
v_call: TRBV9
cdr3_aa: CASSVGLGGQPQHF
cdr3_nt: TGTGCCAGCAGCGTAGGCCTTGGCGGCCAGCCCCAGCATTTT

cdr3_length: 15
clone_size: few
d_call: -
j_call: TRBJ2-2
v_call: TRBV11-2
cdr3_aa: CASSPVTGIGGELFF
cdr3_nt: TGTGCCAGCAGCCCGGTCACAGGGATCGGCGGGGAGCTGTTTTTT

cdr3_length: 14
clone_size: -
d_call: -
j_call: TRBJ2-7
v_call: TRBV5-1
cdr3_aa: CASSLGTDPYEQYF
cdr3_nt: TGCGCCAGCAGCTTGGGGACAGACCCCTACGAGCAGTACTTC

cdr3_length: 14
clone_size: few
d_call: TRBD1
j_call: TRBJ2-3
v_call: TRBV27
cdr3_aa: CATKTGPSTDTQYF
cdr3_nt: TGTGCCACCAAGACAGGGCCGAGCACAGATACGCAGTATTTT

cdr3_length: 15
clone_size: -
d_call: -
j_call: TRBJ1-4
v_call: TRBV7-2
cdr3_aa: CASSPGGRGNEKLFF
cdr3_nt: TGTGCCAGCAGCCCAGGCGGGAGGGGAAATGAAAAACTGTTTTTT

cdr3_length: 14
clone_size: few
d_call: -
j_call: TRBJ1-1
v_call: TRBV7-2
cdr3_aa: CASSSRGGGTEAFF
cdr3_nt: TGTGCCAGCAGCTCCCGGGGGGGAGGGACTGAAGCTTTCTTT

cdr3_length: 12
clone_size: -
d_call: -
j_call: TRBJ2-3
v_call: TRBV19
cdr3_aa: CASSMEGATQYF
cdr3_nt: TGTGCCAGTAGTATGGAAGGGGCTACGCAGTATTTT

cdr3_length: 11
clone_size: few
d_call: -
j_call: TRBJ1-1
v_call: TRBV2
cdr3_aa: CATRGDTEAFF
cdr3_nt: TGTGCCACCCGGGGTGACACTGAAGCTTTCTTT

cdr3_length: 15
clone_size: few
d_call: -
j_call: TRBJ1-1
v_call: TRBV7-9
cdr3_aa: CASSLVTAMNTEAFF
cdr3_nt: TGTGCCAGCAGCTTAGTGACAGCCATGAACACTGAAGCTTTCTTT

cdr3_length: 13
clone_size: few
d_call: -
j_call: TRBJ1-5
v_call: TRBV4-2
cdr3_aa: CASSHYSNQPQHF
cdr3_nt: TGTGCCAGCAGCCACTATAGCAATCAGCCCCAGCATTTT

cdr3_length: 14
clone_size: -
d_call: -
j_call: TRBJ2-3
v_call: TRBV6-1
cdr3_aa: CASSRGWGADTQYF
cdr3_nt: TGTGCCAGCAGCCGCGGGTGGGGAGCAGATACGCAGTATTTT

cdr3_length: 18
clone_size: -
d_call: -
j_call: TRBJ2-2
v_call: TRBV7-7
cdr3_aa: CASSLGVMGHLNTGELFF
cdr3_nt: TGTGCTAGCAGCTTAGGCGTGATGGGACACCTAAACACCGGGGAGCTGTTTTTT

cdr3_length: 13
clone_size: -
d_call: TRBD1
j_call: TRBJ1-1
v_call: TRBV2
cdr3_aa: CASSSEGAAEAFF
cdr3_nt: TGTGCCAGCAGTAGTGAGGGGGCCGCTGAAGCTTTCTTT

cdr3_length: 15
clone_size: -
d_call: TRBD2
j_call: TRBJ2-1
v_call: TRBV6-6
cdr3_aa: CASSYGAGSYNEQFF
cdr3_nt: TGTGCCAGCAGTTACGGAGCGGGGTCCTACAATGAGCAGTTCTTC

cdr3_length: 15
clone_size: -
d_call: TRBD1
j_call: TRBJ2-7
v_call: TRBV19
cdr3_aa: CASSIGPTGVGEQYF
cdr3_nt: TGTGCCAGTAGTATCGGGCCCACAGGGGTGGGCGAGCAGTACTTC

cdr3_length: 15
clone_size: few
d_call: -
j_call: TRBJ1-1
v_call: TRBV5-4
cdr3_aa: CASSPADSPNTEAFF
cdr3_nt: TGTGCCAGCAGCCCAGCGGACAGCCCGAACACTGAAGCTTTCTTT

cdr3_length: 13
clone_size: few
d_call: TRBD1
j_call: TRBJ1-6
v_call: TRBV12-5
cdr3_aa: CASGTGGNSPLHF
cdr3_nt: TGTGCTAGCGGGACAGGGGGCAATTCACCCCTCCACTTT

cdr3_length: 15
clone_size: few
d_call: -
j_call: TRBJ1-1
v_call: TRBV6-5
cdr3_aa: CASSPPGVMNTEAFF
cdr3_nt: TGTGCCAGCAGTCCACCGGGAGTTATGAACACTGAAGCTTTCTTT

cdr3_length: 15
clone_size: -
d_call: -
j_call: TRBJ2-1
v_call: TRBV7-9
cdr3_aa: CASSLARGSYNEQFF
cdr3_nt: TGTGCCAGCAGCTTAGCCCGGGGGTCCTACAATGAGCAGTTCTTC